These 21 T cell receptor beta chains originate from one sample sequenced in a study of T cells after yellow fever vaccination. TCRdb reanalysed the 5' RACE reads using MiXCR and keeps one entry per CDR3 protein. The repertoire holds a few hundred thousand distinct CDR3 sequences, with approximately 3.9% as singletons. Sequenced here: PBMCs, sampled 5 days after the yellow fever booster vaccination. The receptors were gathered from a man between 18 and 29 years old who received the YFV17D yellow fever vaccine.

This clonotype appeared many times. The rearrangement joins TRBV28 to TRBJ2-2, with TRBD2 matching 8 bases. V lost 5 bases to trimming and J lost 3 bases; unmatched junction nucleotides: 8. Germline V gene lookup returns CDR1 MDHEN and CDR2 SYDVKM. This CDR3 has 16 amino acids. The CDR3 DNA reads TGTGCCAGCAGTCCGAGGACTAGCTTCTACACCGGGGAGCTGTTTTTT. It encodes CASSPRTSFYTGELFF.

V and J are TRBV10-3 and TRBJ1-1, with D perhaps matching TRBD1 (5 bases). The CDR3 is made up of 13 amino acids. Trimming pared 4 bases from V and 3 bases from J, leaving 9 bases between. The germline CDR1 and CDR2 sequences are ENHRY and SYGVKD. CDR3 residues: CAISGQRYTEAFF. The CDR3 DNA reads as TGTGCCATCAGTGGACAGCGTTACACTGAAGCTTTCTTT.

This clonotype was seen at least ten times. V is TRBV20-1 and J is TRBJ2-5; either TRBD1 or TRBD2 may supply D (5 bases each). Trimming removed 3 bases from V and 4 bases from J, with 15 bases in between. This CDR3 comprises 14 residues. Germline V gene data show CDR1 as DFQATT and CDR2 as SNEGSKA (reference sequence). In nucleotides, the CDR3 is TGCAGTGCTAGGGGGACCTTTTTAAGAGAGACCCAGTACTTC. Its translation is CSARGTFLRETQYF.

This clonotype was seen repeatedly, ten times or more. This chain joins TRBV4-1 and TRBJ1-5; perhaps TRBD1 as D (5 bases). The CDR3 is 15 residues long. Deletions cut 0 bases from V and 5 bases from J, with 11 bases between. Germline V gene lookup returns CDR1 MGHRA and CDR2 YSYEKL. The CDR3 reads CASSQDRGTHQPQHF. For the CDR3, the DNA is TGCGCCAGCAGCCAAGATAGGGGCACCCATCAGCCCCAGCATTTT.

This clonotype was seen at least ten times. In nucleotides, the CDR3 is TGCAGCGCTGTCAGGGAAAACACCATATATTTT. It encodes CSAVRENTIYF. This chain links TRBV29-1 with TRBJ1-3; D may be TRBD1 (5 bases). The germline V gene has CDR1 SQVTM and CDR2 ANQGSEA. This CDR3 is 11 amino acids long. V dropped 7 bases and J dropped 6 bases, with 10 bases sitting between them.

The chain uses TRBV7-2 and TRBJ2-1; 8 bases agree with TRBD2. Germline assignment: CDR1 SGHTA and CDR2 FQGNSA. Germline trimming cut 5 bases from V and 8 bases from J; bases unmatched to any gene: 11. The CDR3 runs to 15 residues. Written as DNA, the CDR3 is TGTGCCAGCAGCCAACGACAGCGGGGGTTAGATGAGCAGTTCTTC. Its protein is CASSQRQRGLDEQFF.

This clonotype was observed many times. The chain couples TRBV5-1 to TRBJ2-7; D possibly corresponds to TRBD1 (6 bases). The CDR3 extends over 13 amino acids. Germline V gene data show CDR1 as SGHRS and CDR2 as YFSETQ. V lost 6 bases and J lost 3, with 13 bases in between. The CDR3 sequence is CASTGTPNYEQYF. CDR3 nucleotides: TGCGCCAGCACCGGGACACCTAACTACGAGCAGTACTTC.

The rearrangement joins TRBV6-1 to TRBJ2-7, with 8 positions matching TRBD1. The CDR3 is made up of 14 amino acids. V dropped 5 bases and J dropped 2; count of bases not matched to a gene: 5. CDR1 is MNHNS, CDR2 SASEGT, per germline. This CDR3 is CASSRQGTTYEQYV. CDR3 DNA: TGTGCCAGCAGTAGACAGGGGACAACCTACGAGCAGTACGTC.

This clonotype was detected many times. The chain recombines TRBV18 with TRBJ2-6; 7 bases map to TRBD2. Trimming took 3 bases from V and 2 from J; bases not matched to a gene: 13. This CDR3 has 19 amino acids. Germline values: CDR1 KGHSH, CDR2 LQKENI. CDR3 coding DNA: TGTGCCAGCTCACCTAGCGGGCCGTTAGGCGGTCCTGGGGCCAACGTCCTGACTTTC. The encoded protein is CASSPSGPLGGPGANVLTF.

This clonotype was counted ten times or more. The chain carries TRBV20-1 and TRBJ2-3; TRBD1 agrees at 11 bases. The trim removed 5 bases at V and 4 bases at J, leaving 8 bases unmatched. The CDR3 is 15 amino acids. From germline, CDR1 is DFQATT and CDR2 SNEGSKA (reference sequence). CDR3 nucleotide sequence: TGCAGTGCTCCGATCCCGGGACAGGGGGCAGATACGCAGTATTTT. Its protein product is CSAPIPGQGADTQYF.

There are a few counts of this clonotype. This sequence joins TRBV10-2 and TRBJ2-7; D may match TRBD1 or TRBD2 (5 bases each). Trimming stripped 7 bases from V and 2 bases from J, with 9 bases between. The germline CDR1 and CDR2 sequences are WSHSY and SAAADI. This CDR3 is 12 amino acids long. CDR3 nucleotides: TGCGCCAGCACCTCGGGGCCCTACGAGCAGTACTTC. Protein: CASTSGPYEQYF.

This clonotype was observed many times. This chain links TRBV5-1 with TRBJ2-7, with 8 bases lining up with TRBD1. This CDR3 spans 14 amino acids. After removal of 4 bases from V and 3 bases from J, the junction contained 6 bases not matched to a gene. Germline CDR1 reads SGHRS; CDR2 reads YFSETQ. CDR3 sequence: CASSVDRGGYEQYF. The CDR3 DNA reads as TGCGCCAGCAGCGTCGACAGGGGAGGCTACGAGCAGTACTTC.

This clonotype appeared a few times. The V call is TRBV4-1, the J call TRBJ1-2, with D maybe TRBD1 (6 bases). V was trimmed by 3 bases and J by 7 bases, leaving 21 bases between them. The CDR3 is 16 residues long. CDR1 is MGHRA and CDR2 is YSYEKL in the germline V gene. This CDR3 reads CASSHSSRGPNRGYTF. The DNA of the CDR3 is TGCGCCAGCAGCCATTCGAGCAGGGGTCCCAATCGTGGCTACACCTTC.

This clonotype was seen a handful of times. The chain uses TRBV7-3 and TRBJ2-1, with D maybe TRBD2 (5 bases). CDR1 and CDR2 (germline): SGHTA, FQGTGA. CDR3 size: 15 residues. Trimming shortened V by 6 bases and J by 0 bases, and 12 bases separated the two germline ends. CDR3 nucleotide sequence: TGTGCCAGCAGGCTAAGCGGCAGCTCCTACAATGAGCAGTTCTTC. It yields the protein CASRLSGSSYNEQFF.

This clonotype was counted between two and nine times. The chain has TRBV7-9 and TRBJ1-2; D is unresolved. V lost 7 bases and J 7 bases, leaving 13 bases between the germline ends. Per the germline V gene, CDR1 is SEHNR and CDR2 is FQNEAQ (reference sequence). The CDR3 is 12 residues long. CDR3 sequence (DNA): TGTGCCAGCACACCCGGGGAGGGTGGCTACACCTTC. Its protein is CASTPGEGGYTF.

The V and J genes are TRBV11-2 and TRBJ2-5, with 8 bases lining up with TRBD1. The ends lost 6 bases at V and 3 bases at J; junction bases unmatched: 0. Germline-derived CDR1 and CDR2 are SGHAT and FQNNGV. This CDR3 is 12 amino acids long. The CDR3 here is CASRQGEETQYF. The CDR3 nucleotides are TGTGCCAGCAGACAGGGGGAAGAGACCCAGTACTTC.

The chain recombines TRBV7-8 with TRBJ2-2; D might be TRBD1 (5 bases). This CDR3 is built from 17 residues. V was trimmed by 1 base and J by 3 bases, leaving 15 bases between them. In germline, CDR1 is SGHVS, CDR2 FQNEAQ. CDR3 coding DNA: TGTGCCAGCAGCTTAGTCAGCCAGGGATGGGACACCGGGGAGCTGTTTTTT. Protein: CASSLVSQGWDTGELFF.

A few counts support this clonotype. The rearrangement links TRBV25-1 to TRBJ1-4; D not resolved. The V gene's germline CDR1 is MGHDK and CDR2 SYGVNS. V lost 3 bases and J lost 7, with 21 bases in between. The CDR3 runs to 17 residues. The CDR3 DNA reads TGTGCCAGCAGTGACCGCCGGGCGCCCAAGTACACTGAAAAACTGTTTTTT. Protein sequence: CASSDRRAPKYTEKLFF. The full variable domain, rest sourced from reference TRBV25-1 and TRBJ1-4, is EADIYQTPRYLVIGTGKKITLECSQTMGHDKMYWYQQDPGMELHLIHYSYGVNSTEKGDLSSESTVSRIRTEHFPLTLESARPSHTSQYLCASSDRRAPKYTEKLFFGSGTQLSVL.

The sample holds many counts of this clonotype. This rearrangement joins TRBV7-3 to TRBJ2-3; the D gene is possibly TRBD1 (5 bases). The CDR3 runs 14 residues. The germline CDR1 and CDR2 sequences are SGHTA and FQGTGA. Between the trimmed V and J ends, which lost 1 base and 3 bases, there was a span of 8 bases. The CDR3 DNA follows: TGTGCCAGCAGCTTAAATCCAGGGACAGATACGCAGTATTTT. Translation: CASSLNPGTDTQYF. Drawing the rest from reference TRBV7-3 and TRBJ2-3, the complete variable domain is GAGVSQTPSNKVTEKGKYVELRCDPISGHTALYWYRQSLGQGPEFLIYFQGTGAADDSGLPNDRFFAVRPEGSVSTLKIQRTERGDSAVYLCASSLNPGTDTQYFGPGTRLTVL.

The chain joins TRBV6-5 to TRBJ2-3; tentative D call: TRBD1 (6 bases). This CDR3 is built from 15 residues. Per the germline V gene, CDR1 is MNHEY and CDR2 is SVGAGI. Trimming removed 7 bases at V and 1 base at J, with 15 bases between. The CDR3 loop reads CASTKWGQRTDTQYF. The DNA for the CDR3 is TGTGCCAGCACCAAATGGGGACAACGCACAGATACGCAGTATTTT.

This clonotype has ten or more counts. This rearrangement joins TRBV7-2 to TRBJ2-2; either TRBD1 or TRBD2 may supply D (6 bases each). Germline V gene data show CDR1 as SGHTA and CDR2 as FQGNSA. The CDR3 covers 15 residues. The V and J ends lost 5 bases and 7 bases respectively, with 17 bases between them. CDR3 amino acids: CASSTANREDGELFF. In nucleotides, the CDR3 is TGTGCCAGCAGCACAGCAAACAGGGAGGACGGGGAGCTGTTTTTT.